Included here is one TCR beta chain sequence, with context. Antigen: not known. The PCR had 60 Vbeta and 13 Jbeta primers. Profiling relied on immunoSEQ multiplex PCR, and the TCRdb table lists in-frame clones only, not all of them. Here the sample spans 160,000 or so clones, 70% to 90% being singletons. The data were obtained in a study of cytomegalovirus exposure and HLA in healthy donors. Whole-study results and caveats: Cytomegalovirus-associated status was assigned to approximately 160 TCR beta chains. In a later analysis, parvovirus B19, influenza, CMV and Epstein-Barr virus appeared linked to several top co-occurrence clusters.

The CDR3 spans 14 residues. Trimming at V came to 5 bases and at J to 0 bases, leaving 3 bases not matched to a gene. Germline CDR1 is SGHVS and CDR2 is FQNEAQ. Sample: PBMCs. The chain is built from TRBV7-8 and TRBJ1-1, with 7 bases lining up with TRBD1. This receptor was obtained from a woman aged 25-40 years in good health and CMV-seronegative. Here the CDR3 DNA reads TGTGCCAGCAGCCTAGACAGGGTGAACACTGAAGCTTTCTTT. Its translation is CASSLDRVNTEAFF.